The 21 T cell receptor beta chains reported below all come from one sample, sequenced in a study of monozygotic twins with inflammatory bowel disease (dated by TCRdb to the late 2010s). The library was produced with 5' RACE. Sequenced on an Illumina HiSeq 2500. After reprocessing by TCRdb, each CDR3 protein sequence is one entry, and no DNA is given. The sample table on file contains about 380,000 distinct CDR3 sequences. Just over 2.5% of the sample goes to the ten largest clones. The sequenced sample was blood. These receptors were taken from a human donor with ulcerative colitis or Crohn's disease, or a healthy co-twin of an affected twin (not recorded which).

CDR3 in amino acids: CASSLYRGTGETQYF. The V and J genes are TRBV5-4 and TRBJ2-5; without DNA, the TCRdb call of TRBD1 cannot be checked. The CDR3 loop spans 15 amino acids. Germline V lookup: CDR1 SGHNT, CDR2 YYREEE (reference sequence).

The chain recombines TRBV12-3 or TRBV12-4 with TRBJ2-2. The CDR3 has 14 residues. The CDR3 here is CASSPLANTGELFF.

The V gene is TRBV20-1, the J gene TRBJ1-6; the TRBD1 assignment by TCRdb is unverifiable without DNA. This CDR3 has 13 amino acids. From germline, CDR1 is DFQATT and CDR2 SNEGSKA (reference sequence). CDR3 sequence reads: CSARLGGIGALHF.

The chain combines TRBV7-9 with TRBJ1-5. The CDR3 consists of 14 residues. Per the germline V gene, CDR1 is SEHNR and CDR2 is FQNEAQ (reference sequence). CDR3 sequence: CASSFLDGNQPQHF. Full variable domain (remainder filled in from reference TRBV7-9 and TRBJ1-5): DTGVSQNPRHKITKRGQNVTFRCDPISEHNRLYWYRQTLGQGPEFLTYFQNEAQLEKSRLLSDRFSAERPKGSFSTLEIQRTEQGDSAMYLCASSFLDGNQPQHFGDGTRLSIL.

The chain recombines TRBV7-9 with TRBJ2-1. The germline gives CDR1 SEHNR, CDR2 FQNEAQ (reference sequence). The length of the CDR3 is 14 residues. The CDR3 loop reads CASSQSGGFNEQFF.

This chain's CDR3 is CSGGSMGGELFF. This chain uses TRBV29-1 with TRBJ2-2; as DNA is missing, the TRBD2 call by TCRdb cannot be tested. Per germline, CDR1 SQVTM and CDR2 ANQGSEA. This CDR3 is built from 12 residues.

The chain combines TRBV13 with TRBJ2-7. The CDR3 sequence is 14 residues long. From germline, CDR1 is PRHDT and CDR2 FYEKMQ (reference sequence). This chain's CDR3 is CASSLGAVNYEQYF.

V usage is TRBV7-8 and J usage is TRBJ1-5; the D call from TCRdb, TRBD1, cannot be confirmed without DNA. Per the germline V gene, CDR1 is SGHVS and CDR2 is FQNEAQ. The CDR3 is 13 amino acids. The CDR3 loop is CASSLNTGQPQHF.

V usage is TRBV4-2 and J usage is TRBJ1-4; TCRdb picks TRBD1, but there is no DNA to check that call. Germline CDR1 reads LGHNA; CDR2 reads YNFKEQ. The CDR3 spans 16 residues. CDR3 protein: CASSQGPGVTNEKLFF.

The rearrangement joins TRBV6-2 or TRBV6-3 to TRBJ2-6; the TCRdb call, TRBD2, lacks DNA for checking. The CDR3 has 17 amino acids. Germline V gives CDR1 MNHEY, CDR2 SVGEGT. The chain's CDR3 is CASKIVGWGSGANVLTF.

The genes are TRBV4-1 and TRBJ2-5; TCRdb returns TRBD2, unconfirmable since there is no DNA. The CDR3 contains 16 residues. Germline V lookup: CDR1 MGHRA, CDR2 YSYEKL. The CDR3 sequence is CASSQGKRGVQETQYF.

The CDR3 protein is CASSQTPGPYSYEQYF. This chain connects TRBV3-1 to TRBJ2-7; TCRdb proposes TRBD1, but this gene call is untestable without DNA. The germline gives CDR1 LGHDT, CDR2 YNNKEL (reference sequence). The CDR3 covers 16 residues.

This chain links TRBV7-6 with TRBJ2-7; TCRdb names TRBD1, which stays unverified in the absence of DNA. Germline lookup yields CDR1 SGHVS and CDR2 FNYEAQ. The CDR3 has 16 amino acids. The CDR3 loop is CASSIGTGGFSDEQYF.

The V call is TRBV19, the J call TRBJ2-7; TCRdb's D call of TRBD1 is untestable without DNA. This CDR3 is built from 13 residues. Germline V gene lookup returns CDR1 LNHDA and CDR2 SQIVND (reference sequence). CDR3 region: CASNQGRGYEQYF. Full variable domain (remainder filled in from reference TRBV19 and TRBJ2-7): DGGITQSPKYLFRKEGQNVTLSCEQNLNHDAMYWYRQDPGQGLRLIYYSQIVNDFQKGDIAEGYSVSREKKESFPLTVTSAQKNPTAFYLCASNQGRGYEQYFGPGTRLTVT.

This chain links TRBV28 with TRBJ2-7. The CDR3 contains 12 residues. The germline gives CDR1 MDHEN, CDR2 SYDVKM. The CDR3 is CASSFTGYEQYF.

V usage is TRBV30 and J usage is TRBJ1-2; TCRdb names TRBD1, which stays unverified in the absence of DNA. Per germline, CDR1 GTSNPN and CDR2 SVGIG (reference sequence). The CDR3 is made up of 15 amino acids. The CDR3 is CAWRGGGVKGYGYTF. The full variable domain, rest sourced from reference TRBV30 and TRBJ1-2, is SQTIHQWPATLVQPVGSPLSLECTVEGTSNPNLYWYRQAAGRGLQLLFYSVGIGQISSEVPQNLSASRPQDRQFILSSKKLLLSDSGFYLCAWRGGGVKGYGYTFGSGTRLTVV.

The J gene is TRBJ1-1, the V gene TRBV18; TCRdb picks TRBD1, but there is no DNA to check that call. Germline-derived CDR1 and CDR2 are KGHSH and LQKENI. CDR3 length equals 14 residues. The CDR3 loop reads CASSPDQGTTEAFF.

The rearrangement uses TRBV5-1 and TRBJ2-2; TCRdb gives TRBD1 as the D gene, but with no DNA this cannot be confirmed. The germline CDR1 and CDR2 sequences are SGHRS and YFSETQ. This CDR3 contains 16 residues. The CDR3 sequence is CASSSGHRGHTGELFF.

J is TRBJ2-1 and V is TRBV9; TCRdb picks TRBD1, but there is no DNA to check that call. The germline CDR1 and CDR2 sequences are SGDLS and YYNGEE. This CDR3 has 17 residues. The CDR3 sequence: CASSVAVRAGTGNEQFF.

The genes are TRBV4-2 and TRBJ1-5; the TCRdb call, TRBD1, lacks DNA for checking. The CDR3 is made up of 14 amino acids. Germline-derived CDR1 and CDR2 are LGHNA and YNFKEQ. CDR3 loop: CASSQDWGNQPQHF.

The chain employs TRBV6-5 and TRBJ2-1; TCRdb calls TRBD1, which cannot be checked without DNA. Germline values: CDR1 MNHEY, CDR2 SVGAGI. The CDR3 spans 17 residues. The CDR3 sequence: CASSYSKGTGVYNEQFF.